This section outlines one T cell receptor (beta chain) sequence together with its context. Its antigen remains unknown. The entry originates in a study of vaccination and CD4 T cells after COVID-19. Notes on the study in general: Sampling was limited to relatively few convalescent patients, with no early post-infection timepoints studied.

Time point given: late sampling 161 to 241 days after vaccination in a few convalescent patients. As for treatment: roughly 11-day PBMC culture with coronavirus spike peptide pools or control peptides (ViraFEST assay). Culture proceeded for approximately ten days, and CD4+ T cells were then isolated by negative selection. Researchers used the Oncomine TCR Beta short-read assay to sequence DNA from cultured CD4+ T cells. TCRdb redid the calling of the PCR reads with MiXCR, one entry per CDR3 protein. There are some 25,000 distinct CDR3 sequences in the sample; less than 40% occur only once, and 3% to 3.5% lies in the top ten. The CDR3 loop spans 15 amino acids. Germline V gene data show CDR1 as SGHTA and CDR2 as FQGNSA. Between the trimmed V and J ends, which lost 6 bases and 4 bases, there was a span of 19 bases.

This clonotype was obtained from a human donor who had recovered from COVID-19. Source: CD4+ T cells from blood, cultured in vitro, taken about 7 months after SARS-CoV-2 vaccination. V and J are TRBV7-2 and TRBJ2-7; D assignment may be TRBD1 or TRBD2 (5 bases each). For the CDR3, the DNA is TGTGCCAGCAGTTCGGGACCTATACCCCGATACGAGCAGTACTTC. Translated: CASSSGPIPRYEQYF.